This T cell receptor (beta chain) is drawn from a study of spatial heterogeneity in lung cancer (dated by TCRdb to between 2018 and 2020). General notes on the study: Beta-chain transcripts were consistently detected in greater numbers than alpha-chain transcripts, which likely reflected higher beta-chain transcript abundance. Nonsynonymous mutation counts, determined by whole-exome sequencing of tumor tissue, were related to TCR repertoire features. In the raw uncorrected reads, each unique combination of TCR and UMI appeared more than ten times on average. In non-small cell lung cancer, the study quantitatively compared TCR alpha and beta repertoires across several tumor regions, matched nontumor lung, and blood. In tumor regions, TCR transcript counts showed a strong correlation with a T cell transcriptional module score from matched bulk RNA-seq. At surgery, both alpha and beta chains were TCR-sequenced in approximately 210 tumor regions, approximately 64 matched nontumor lung samples and a few dozen PBMC samples. Results and caveats for the whole study, not just this receptor: Additional single-cell paired TCR alpha and beta sequencing was considered necessary to confirm, at a functional level, the hypothesis that regional TCRs recognize regional mutations. TCR-seq coverage of tumor T cells was estimated to be only roughly 7% for alpha chains and more than 11% for beta chains. Counts of ubiquitous and regional expanded TCRs correlated with counts of ubiquitous and regional nonsynonymous mutations, respectively. A correlation was observed between the number of expanded intratumoral alpha and beta TCRs and the tumor nonsynonymous mutation count.

Library method: 5' RACE. Sequencer: NextSeq 500. In the TCR library protocol, a unique molecular identifier was attached to each TCR cDNA molecule so that PCR and sequencing errors could be corrected. In the authors' own workflow: TCR identification, UMI-based error correction and CDR3 extraction were performed with Decombinator tools. Expanded TCRs were defined as those above a frequency of 2 per 1,000, corresponding to the top 1% of the tumor frequency distribution. Expanded tumor TCRs were classed as regional if statistically deemed absent (corrected P<0.05) from at least one tumor region, otherwise ubiquitous. Renyi diversity was calculated using the R vegan package after each repertoire was subsampled 100 times to 5,000 TCRs. CDR3 similarity networks were built from amino acid triplet string-kernel similarity, with CDR3s being connected when pairwise similarity was above 0.82. The public reads were run again by TCRdb, first through fastp at Q25 and then through MiXCR, and only productive beta chains were kept. For every CDR3 protein sequence, its rows merge into one entry that carries the most common genes and DNA. V and J calls and clone size were set by TCRdb, not the authors. The sample table lists around 11,000 distinct CDR3 sequences, around 10% of them with a count of one. Around 12% of the sample is held by the ten biggest clonotypes.

The time point label of this sample denotes: sample taken at primary tumor resection. Samples were obtained from approximately 70 patients with early-stage, untreated non-small cell lung cancer from the lung TRACERx cohort. TCR sequencing used whole RNA extracted from tumor and nontumor lung tissue, or from cryopreserved PBMC samples, without cell sorting. Only patients with enough RNA available from two or more tumor regions were chosen for TCR sequencing. Before being selected, tumor and adjacent nontumor lung specimens were reviewed by a lung pathologist. This clonotype came up many times. Its antigen is currently not known. No per-base quality is available; no much larger clone lies one base away. This clonotype originated in a female donor with early-stage non-small cell lung cancer. Sample: lung tumor tissue, taken at surgery.

The nucleotide sequence is given as TGTGCCAGCAGTTTAATCCTTCGGGGGGCCGGAGATACGCAGTATTTT. Its translation is CASSLILRGAGDTQYF. The chain employs TRBV6-2 or TRBV6-3 and TRBJ2-3; TRBD2 might be the D gene, on 7 matching bases. The germline ends are 19 bases apart after V is trimmed by 4 bases and J by 5 bases. The CDR3 contains 16 residues, cysteine and phenylalanine counted. Solely the CDR3 DNA is kept, with 48 bases framed from the first base. CDR1 and CDR2 (MNHEY, SVGEGT) derive from the germline V gene.